These 25 T cell receptor beta chains were sequenced from one sample in a study of regulatory T cells in long-lasting Graves disease (dated by TCRdb to about 2021). Reading the label with the study, this specimen's time point is: newly diagnosed GD, antithyroid drugs for less than 3 months. For both TCR sequencing and RNA sequencing, RNA was extracted from PBMCs in TRIzol. Receptor amplification or capture employed multiplex PCR. The sequencer listed for this sample is Illumina HiSeq 4000. TCR beta libraries were built with iRepertoire HTBI primers and Arm-PCR amplification of CDR3 regions. TCRdb reprocessing: public reads trimmed at Q25 with fastp, clones called with MiXCR, in-frame beta chains kept. CDR3 protein duplicates are merged, each entry listing the most common genes and DNA. This sample gives roughly 410,000 distinct CDR3 sequences in total; 14% to 15% of them show up just once. The ten top clones hold under 9% of the sample.

The same specimen was also included in a second study, on T cells in Graves' hyperthyroidism and ophthalmopathy.

The specimen comprised peripheral blood mononuclear cells (PBMCs), sampled at new diagnosis, from a patient treated with antithyroid drugs. Every receptor here comes from a woman aged 40 to 50 with Graves disease. Donor details come from another sample of the same person, matched by shared clones.

This clonotype was detected many times. The chain uses TRBV11-2 and TRBJ2-7, with 7 bases matching TRBD1. The V and J ends lost 1 base and 4 bases, in that order; junction bases with no gene match: 4. This CDR3 is built from 14 residues. Germline CDR1 reads SGHAT; CDR2 reads FQNNGV. This CDR3 is CASSLGQGVYEQYF. In nucleotides, the CDR3 is TGTGCCAGCAGCTTAGGACAGGGAGTTTACGAGCAGTACTTC.

This clonotype occurred a few times. This rearrangement joins TRBV4-1 to TRBJ2-6; the D gene is possibly TRBD2 (5 bases). Germline CDR1 reads MGHRA; CDR2 reads YSYEKL. There are 18 residues in the CDR3. Trimming left V 7 bases short and J 0 bases short, with 19 bases between. The CDR3: CASTPRGRLSSGANVLTF. The CDR3 DNA reads TGCGCCAGCACCCCAAGAGGCAGACTAAGCTCTGGGGCCAACGTCCTGACTTTC.

This clonotype came up once. This is likely an artifact of a read error, given a far larger clone one base away. This sequence joins TRBV12-3 or TRBV12-4 and TRBJ2-1; TRBD2 aligns across 12 bases. With 6 bases clipped from V and 8 bases from J, the junction kept 5 bases outside the gene matches. This CDR3 region has 14 residues. CDR3 nucleotide sequence: TGTGCCAGCAGCCCGACTAGCGGGGGCGATGAGCAGTTCTTC. It translates to CASSPTSGGDEQFF.

At least ten counts were recorded for this clonotype. The V gene is TRBV12-3 or TRBV12-4, the J gene TRBJ2-2, with D possibly matching TRBD2 (6 bases). The CDR3 consists of 13 residues. V was shortened by 4 bases and J by 8 bases, with 11 bases between the two germline ends. The chain's CDR3 is CASSSSGGGELFF. In nucleotides, the CDR3 is TGTGCCAGCAGTTCTTCTGGGGGGGGGGAGCTGTTTTTT.

On this clonotype: A far more abundant clone sits one base away, making this likely a read error. The V call is TRBV11-2, the J call TRBJ2-3, with D perhaps TRBD2 (6 bases). The J call may be incorrect, as the DNA end agrees better with TRBJ2-5. The CDR3 totals 15 residues. CDR1 is SGHAT and CDR2 is FQNNGV in the germline V gene. This CDR3 is CASSSPRGRTEPQYF. In DNA, the CDR3 is TGTGCCAGCAGCTCCCCGCGGGGTAGAACAGAGCCCCAGTACTTC.

This clonotype was seen many times. The chain links TRBV13 to TRBJ2-3, with 8 bases identical to TRBD1. Germline V gene sequence: CDR1 PRHDT, CDR2 FYEKMQ (reference sequence). The CDR3 has 15 amino acids. V gave up 1 base and J gave up 8 bases; unmatched junction bases: 8. The CDR3 loop is CASSLVLRGHGTQYF. The CDR3 coding sequence is TGTGCCAGCAGCTTAGTACTCAGGGGGCATGGTACGCAGTATTTT.

The chain combines TRBV27 with TRBJ1-1; D is unclear. Per germline, CDR1 MNHEY and CDR2 SMNVEV (reference sequence). V dropped 5 bases and J dropped 4 bases, with 11 bases sitting between them. CDR3 length: 13 residues. The CDR3 DNA reads TGTGCCAGCAGTCCCATGGTAGCCACTGAAGCTTTCTTT. This codes for CASSPMVATEAFF.

This clonotype showed up just a few times. The chain links TRBV28 to TRBJ2-3; 7 bases agree with TRBD2. This CDR3 contains 14 residues. After removal of 4 bases from V and 6 bases from J, the junction contained 7 bases not matched to a gene. CDR1 MDHEN and CDR2 SYDVKM come from the germline V gene. The CDR3 loop is CASSSGRTVDTQYF. The CDR3 DNA follows: TGTGCCAGCAGTTCCGGGAGGACTGTGGATACGCAGTATTTT.

In this sample, this clonotype turned up many times. The chain joins TRBV27 to TRBJ2-7, with 9 positions matching TRBD1. Germline CDR1 reads MNHEY; CDR2 reads SMNVEV (reference sequence). The junction had 3 bases not matched to a gene; V was cut back by 3 bases and J by 6 bases. The CDR3 extends over 13 amino acids. In DNA, the CDR3 is TGTGCCAGCAGTTTCGGGACAGGGAGCGAGCAGTACTTC. This encodes CASSFGTGSEQYF.

This clonotype was recorded many times. J is TRBJ2-3 and V is TRBV5-8, with 7 bases lining up with TRBD1. V lost 4 bases and J lost 4; bases outside the gene matches: 12. Germline V gene data show CDR1 as SGHTS and CDR2 as YDEGEE. The CDR3 contains 16 residues. The CDR3 DNA is TGTGCCAGCAGCCCGACGCCCTACAGGGGAGCAGATACGCAGTATTTT. Residues: CASSPTPYRGADTQYF.

This clonotype was picked up a small number of times. A much larger clone lies one base from this, so it may be a read error. Without the conserved terminal phenylalanine or tryptophan, this CDR3 likely stems from a read error. This CDR3 is CASSQQGAVEQYL. DNA of the CDR3: TGTGCCAGCAGTCAACAGGGGGCGGTAGAGCAGTACCTC. The chain uses TRBV27 and TRBJ2-7, with TRBD1 identical over 9 bases. Germline CDR1 reads MNHEY; CDR2 reads SMNVEV (reference sequence). V was pared by 5 bases and J by 7 bases, with 6 bases of the junction left unmatched. The CDR3 totals 13 residues.

This clonotype was observed a few times. V usage is TRBV15 and J usage is TRBJ2-3; TRBD2 matches at 9 bases. Germline V CDR1 and CDR2: LNHNV, YYDKDF (reference sequence). J lost 3 bases, V lost 2 bases, and 9 bases had no gene match. There are 17 residues in the CDR3. CDR3: CATSRQIAGAGTDTQYF. For the CDR3, the DNA is TGTGCCACCAGCAGACAAATAGCGGGAGCCGGAACAGATACGCAGTATTTT.

V usage is TRBV6-1 and J usage is TRBJ1-4; the match to TRBD1 covers 8 bases. Germline CDR1 MNHNS, CDR2 SASEGT. The V and J ends lost 6 bases and 2 bases, in that order; junction bases with no gene match: 8. The CDR3 contains 16 residues. The CDR3 DNA follows: TGTGCCAGCAGGCGCCTCCGACAGGGGACTAATGAAAAACTGTTTTTT. It is translated as CASRRLRQGTNEKLFF.

The rearrangement links TRBV28 to TRBJ1-2; D possibly corresponds to TRBD1 (6 bases). In germline, CDR1 is MDHEN, CDR2 SYDVKM. V was cut by 3 bases and J by 5 bases, with 16 bases left in between. This CDR3 is 15 amino acids long. In DNA, the CDR3 is TGTGCCAGCAGTTTGGGCTCTGGGGGCGCATATGGCTACACCTTC. Protein: CASSLGSGGAYGYTF.

This clonotype has ten or more counts. The gene calls are TRBV11-2 and TRBJ2-3; the match to TRBD2 covers 9 bases. This CDR3 has 14 residues. J was trimmed by 5 bases and V by 3 bases; bases with no gene match: 3. CDR1 is SGHAT, CDR2 FQNNGV, per germline. CDR3 DNA sequence: TGTGCCAGCAGCTTTTTAGCGGGGGAAGATACGCAGTATTTT. Encoded protein: CASSFLAGEDTQYF.

This clonotype was seen only a few times. The V gene is TRBV5-1, the J gene TRBJ2-5; TRBD1 matches 8 bases. Trimming at V came to 4 bases and at J to 3 bases, leaving 5 bases not matched to a gene. The CDR3 has 14 amino acids. Germline V CDR1 and CDR2: SGHRS, YFSETQ. CDR3 in amino acids: CASSRTGIEETQYF. Written as DNA, the CDR3 is TGCGCCAGCAGCCGGACAGGGATCGAAGAGACCCAGTACTTC.

The chain joins TRBV11-1 to TRBJ1-5, with D possibly matching TRBD1 (6 bases). The CDR3 runs 15 residues. Germline loops: CDR1 SGHAT, CDR2 FQDESV (reference sequence). Trimming took off 1 base at V and 4 bases at J, with 11 bases between the two ends. This CDR3 is CASSLVGGRNQPQHF. The DNA of the CDR3 is TGTGCCAGCAGCTTAGTCGGGGGCAGGAATCAGCCCCAGCATTTT.

This clonotype was seen many times. The chain has TRBV28 and TRBJ2-7; no reliable D call. CDR1 is MDHEN and CDR2 is SYDVKM in the germline V gene. The germline V and J ends were trimmed by 1 base and 3 bases, with 10 bases remaining between them. The CDR3 spans 14 residues. CDR3 in amino acids: CASSLSPPHYEQYF. The CDR3 region has the DNA TGTGCCAGCAGTTTATCCCCCCCCCACTACGAGCAGTACTTC.

This clonotype was detected many times. V and J are TRBV10-3 and TRBJ2-6; TRBD1 agrees at 8 bases. This CDR3 spans 15 amino acids. V was clipped by 5 bases and J by 2 bases; unmatched bases: 2. Germline lookup yields CDR1 ENHRY and CDR2 SYGVKD. The CDR3 bases are TGTGCCATCAGTAAACAGGGGGCTGGGGCCAACGTCCTGACTTTC. Its translation: CAISKQGAGANVLTF.

This clonotype occurred many times. In DNA form, the CDR3 reads TGTGCCACCAGCAGAGAACGGGGCGCGAACACCGGGGAGCTGTTTTTT. Its translation: CATSRERGANTGELFF. The V and J genes are TRBV15 and TRBJ2-2; TRBD1 or TRBD2 may be the D gene (5 bases each). The ends were cut back, 0 bases at V and 0 bases at J, with 8 bases in the middle. The CDR3 covers 16 residues. Germline V CDR1 and CDR2: LNHNV, YYDKDF (reference sequence).

The chain couples TRBV19 to TRBJ1-3, with 8 positions matching TRBD1. The CDR3 runs to 16 residues. CDR1 is LNHDA, CDR2 SQIVND, per germline (reference sequence). V lost 4 bases, J lost 4 bases, and 9 bases stayed unmatched. The CDR3 is CASSTSQGALGNTIYF. CDR3 nucleotides: TGTGCCAGTAGTACGTCTCAGGGGGCGCTCGGAAACACCATATATTTT.

The chain has TRBV10-3 and TRBJ1-5, with 7 bases aligning to TRBD1. The ends lost 2 bases at V and 2 bases at J; junction bases unmatched: 0. CDR1 is ENHRY, CDR2 SYGVKD, per germline. CDR3 size: 14 residues. CDR3 nucleotides: TGTGCCATCAGTGAGACAGGGGGCAATCAGCCCCAGCATTTT. This translates into CAISETGGNQPQHF.

This clonotype was observed a few times. The chain carries TRBV5-1 and TRBJ2-6; no clear D gene. Germline CDR1 is SGHRS and CDR2 is YFSETQ. Trimming stripped 0 bases from V and 1 base from J, with 8 bases between. The CDR3 runs to 16 residues. CDR3 residues: CASSLGSVSGANVLTF. The DNA for the CDR3 is TGCGCCAGCAGCTTGGGGTCGGTTTCTGGGGCCAACGTCCTGACTTTC.

This clonotype appeared many times. The rearrangement joins TRBV2 to TRBJ2-5; D is unresolved. The CDR3 is made up of 13 amino acids. Germline V gene data show CDR1 as SNHLY and CDR2 as FYNNEI. The germline V and J ends were trimmed by 8 bases and 1 base, with 11 bases remaining between them. CDR3 nucleotides: TGTGCCAGCTGCTGGCGGCTCCAAGAGACCCAGTACTTC. Translation: CASCWRLQETQYF.

This clonotype was recorded at least ten times. The rearrangement uses TRBV28 and TRBJ2-7, with TRBD1 as a possible D gene (8 bases). Germline V gives CDR1 MDHEN, CDR2 SYDVKM. Between the trimmed V and J ends, which lost 6 bases and 0 bases, there was a span of 15 bases. The CDR3 runs 15 residues. The DNA of the CDR3 is TGTGCCAGCAGAGCGGGACAGGCGAGCTCCTACGAGCAGTACTTC. Translating it yields CASRAGQASSYEQYF.